A single count supports the clone carrying this TCR beta chain. No antigen is known for it. The protocol was immunoSEQ multiplex PCR, while the TCRdb copy is restricted to in-frame clones and leaves out a portion. The data show a few hundred thousand clones, about 96% seen once. The data stem from a study of shared clonotypes between healthy human individuals. The study, taken as a whole, reports: In contrast to clonotypes shared by all four donors, non-shared clonotypes had lower generation probabilities. Although depth was large, rarefaction showed that sequencing of the sorted subsets was incomplete. Collection of samples was limited to blood; tissue repertoires likely differ.

Recent vaccinations or acute infections were absent in the healthy HIV-negative adult donors. This CDR3 has 12 residues. Trimming cost V 4 bases and J 6 bases, with 8 bases left between them. Per germline, CDR1 SNHLY and CDR2 FYNNEI. Sequenced input: memory CD8+ T cells sorted from blood. Specified subset: CD45RO+ cells pooled with CCR7-negative TemRA cells. The gene calls are TRBV2 and TRBJ2-3; TRBD1 might be the D (7 bases). This TCR came from a man aged 25 to 40 in good health. This CDR3 is CASSAGGDTQYF. CDR3 nucleotide sequence: TGTGCCAGCAGTGCAGGGGGGGATACGCAGTATTTT.